A single sample gave rise to the 13 T cell receptor beta chains below, sequenced in a study of T cells in tuberculosis (dated by TCRdb to the late 2010s). Library preparation was by the immunoSEQ multiplex PCR assay. TCRdb re-hosts the immuneACCESS table, in-frame sequences only. Its copies lack some clones; in the studies checked, an unresolved V gene accounts for under half of them, and the cause for the rest is not known. The sample contains some 34,000 clones, 93% of them found a single time. 6.5% to 8.5% of the sample goes to the ten largest clones. Source material: PBMCs. The receptors shown here come from a donor between 5 and 29 years old with latent tuberculosis or without tuberculosis infection.

The chain is built from TRBV19 and TRBJ1-2, with D unclear. Trimming removed 3 bases from V and 5 bases from J, with 19 bases in between. CDR1 is LNHDA, CDR2 SQIVND, per germline (reference sequence). CDR3 length: 16 amino acids. The chain's CDR3 is CASSIGLPASGYGYTF. In DNA form, the CDR3 reads TGTGCCAGTAGTATTGGGTTGCCGGCGTCGGGGTATGGCTACACCTTC.

The rearrangement joins TRBV10-3 to TRBJ2-1; 7 bases agree with TRBD1. V shed 10 bases, J shed 5 bases, and the junction held 8 bases outside the gene matches. The CDR3 loop spans 13 amino acids. From germline, CDR1 is ENHRY and CDR2 SYGVKD. The CDR3 spells CATQFDRDNEQFF. The CDR3, as DNA: TGTGCCACCCAATTCGACAGGGACAATGAGCAGTTCTTC.

The chain uses TRBV9 and TRBJ1-1; D is perhaps TRBD1 (6 bases). Per the germline V gene, CDR1 is SGDLS and CDR2 is YYNGEE. The CDR3 is 14 amino acids. V was clipped by 3 bases and J by 5 bases, with 14 bases between them. DNA for the CDR3: TGTGCCAGCAGCGAGAGAGGGGGTAGGACTGAAGCTTTCTTT. As protein: CASSERGGRTEAFF.

The chain recombines TRBV6-1 with TRBJ1-4, with D uncertain. Trimming removed 3 bases at V and 6 bases at J, with 17 bases between. The germline gives CDR1 MNHNS, CDR2 SASEGT. The CDR3 has 16 amino acids. CDR3 DNA sequence: TGTGCCAGCAGTGAGCCAGAGGGCAGCTTGTATGAAAAACTGTTTTTT. This sequence encodes CASSEPEGSLYEKLFF.

This chain joins TRBV6-5 and TRBJ1-2; the D is unclear. Germline V gene lookup returns CDR1 MNHEY and CDR2 SVGAGI. V lost 4 bases, J lost 0 bases, and 12 bases lay in between. This CDR3 has 15 residues. The CDR3 loop reads CASSFSPQTNYGYTF. The CDR3 nucleotides are TGTGCCAGCAGTTTCTCCCCGCAGACTAACTATGGCTACACCTTC.

This chain uses TRBV19 with TRBJ2-2; 9 bases map to TRBD1. With V trimmed by 3 bases and J by 3 bases, 2 bases remained unmatched. CDR1 LNHDA and CDR2 SQIVND come from the germline V gene (reference sequence). The CDR3 covers 15 residues. The CDR3 bases are TGTGCCAGTAGTATCCGGGACAGGGACACCGGGGAGCTGTTTTTT. Translating gives CASSIRDRDTGELFF.

This clone was seen a single time. The rearrangement links TRBV25-1 to TRBJ2-2, with D perhaps TRBD1 (6 bases). Germline-derived CDR1 and CDR2 are MGHDK and SYGVNS. The CDR3 sequence is 16 residues long. V was clipped by 1 base and J by 6 bases, with 15 bases between them. The DNA of the CDR3 is TGTGCCAGCAGTGAATCGTACAGGGAATATTCCGGGGAGCTGTTTTTT. This gives the protein CASSESYREYSGELFF.

The chain joins TRBV7-2 to TRBJ2-7; possible D gene TRBD2, 6 bases. Trimming cost V 6 bases and J 4 bases, with 28 bases left between them. This CDR3 comprises 18 residues. The germline V gene has CDR1 SGHTA and CDR2 FQGNSA. The CDR3 reads CASSTPQSGPTSYYEQYF. As DNA, the CDR3 is TGTGCCAGCAGTACCCCCCAGAGCGGGCCTACCTCCTATTACGAGCAGTACTTC.

The V gene is TRBV13, the J gene TRBJ2-1; 10 bases are a match to TRBD2. V gave up 5 bases and J gave up 3 bases; unmatched junction bases: 7. Germline CDR1 reads PRHDT; CDR2 reads FYEKMQ (reference sequence). This CDR3 is 16 amino acids long. CDR3 region: CASSPSGLADYNEQFF. The DNA of the CDR3 is TGTGCCAGCAGCCCGAGCGGACTAGCGGACTACAATGAGCAGTTCTTC. Based on the CDR3 plus reference TRBV13 and TRBJ2-1, the full variable domain is AAGVIQSPRHLIKEKRETATLKCYPIPRHDTVYWYQQGPGQDPQFLISFYEKMQSDKGSIPDRFSAQQFSDYHSELNMSSLELGDSALYFCASSPSGLADYNEQFFGPGTRLTVL.

This chain joins TRBV6-5 and TRBJ1-6; 10 bases align to TRBD1. Per the germline V gene, CDR1 is MNHEY and CDR2 is SVGAGI. Trimming cost V 0 bases and J 9 bases; bases outside gene matches: 2. The CDR3 contains 15 residues. The chain's CDR3 is CASSYSDRGLSPLHF. In DNA, the CDR3 is TGTGCCAGCAGTTACTCCGACAGGGGGCTTTCACCCCTCCACTTT.

This chain connects TRBV11-2 to TRBJ2-7; 7 bases match TRBD1. The CDR3 contains 16 residues. V lost 3 bases to trimming and J lost 4 bases; unmatched junction nucleotides: 12. CDR1 and CDR2 from the germline V gene are SGHAT and FQNNGV. CDR3 amino acids: CASSLTPQGEVYEQYF. The CDR3, as DNA: TGTGCCAGCAGCTTGACACCGCAGGGGGAAGTGTACGAGCAGTACTTC.

The rearrangement uses TRBV7-6 and TRBJ1-2; D not resolved. This CDR3 comprises 15 residues. Germline V gene sequence: CDR1 SGHVS, CDR2 FNYEAQ. The V gene lost 5 bases and the J gene lost 0 bases, with 13 bases spanning the gap. The CDR3 DNA reads as TGTGCCAGCAGCCCCCGCGTTTCGGCTAACTATGGCTACACCTTC. Protein: CASSPRVSANYGYTF.

The gene calls are TRBV13 and TRBJ2-3; maybe TRBD2 (6 bases). The V end was cut by 7 bases, the J end by 4 bases, with 15 bases between. CDR1 and CDR2 from the germline V gene are PRHDT and FYEKMQ (reference sequence). The CDR3 covers 14 residues. In nucleotides, the CDR3 is TGTGCCAGCACTGAACGGGGGTTTGCAGATACGCAGTATTTT. It translates to CASTERGFADTQYF.